Below, 17 T cell receptor beta chains from the same sample are listed, as sequenced in a study of T cells after yellow fever vaccination. TCRdb re-analysed the 5' RACE reads in MiXCR, keeping a single row per CDR3 protein. The data contain about 350,000 distinct CDR3 sequences, approximately 4% of them singletons. The source was PBMCs, collected 5 days after the yellow fever booster vaccination. The receptor source for this set is a man aged 18 to 30 who received the YFV17D yellow fever vaccine.

The chain recombines TRBV5-1 with TRBJ1-5, with 8 positions matching TRBD1. CDR3 size: 15 residues. With V trimmed by 4 bases and J by 1 base, 4 bases remained unmatched. The germline V gene encodes CDR1 SGHRS and CDR2 YFSETQ. The DNA for the CDR3 is TGCGCCAGCAGCGCGACAGGGGCCAGCAATCAGCCCCAGCATTTT. It encodes CASSATGASNQPQHF.

This clonotype was seen a few times. This chain connects TRBV10-3 to TRBJ1-6; D is possibly TRBD1 (6 bases). Germline values: CDR1 ENHRY, CDR2 SYGVKD. The V gene lost 0 bases and the J gene lost 0 bases, with 12 bases spanning the gap. The CDR3 loop spans 18 amino acids. The chain's CDR3 is CAISESGAESSYNSPLHF. As DNA, the CDR3 is TGTGCCATCAGTGAGTCGGGGGCAGAGAGCTCCTATAATTCACCCCTCCACTTT.

V and J are TRBV6-6 and TRBJ2-2; D is uncertain. Germline CDR1 reads MNHNY; CDR2 reads SVGAGI (reference sequence). The CDR3 extends over 13 amino acids. V lost 4 bases to trimming and J lost 3 bases, with 6 bases between them. CDR3 region: CASSSAHTGELFF. DNA for the CDR3: TGTGCCAGCAGTTCTGCCCACACCGGGGAGCTGTTTTTT.

This clonotype has only a few counts. Written as DNA, the CDR3 is TGTGCCAGCAGTTTATTGACGGGGAACACTGAAGCTTTCTTT. Amino acid sequence: CASSLLTGNTEAFF. V gene TRBV12-3 or TRBV12-4 combines with J gene TRBJ1-1, with unresolved D. Trimming pared 2 bases from V and 1 base from J, leaving 8 bases between. The CDR3 runs to 14 residues.

There are many counts of this clonotype. The genes are TRBV29-1 and TRBJ2-2; D is unclear. CDR3 size: 12 residues. V shed 1 base and J shed 4 bases, with 4 bases lying between them. Germline CDR1 is SQVTM and CDR2 is ANQGSEA. The CDR3 region has the DNA TGCAGCGTTGAAGGGGGCACCGGGGAGCTGTTTTTT. The encoded protein is CSVEGGTGELFF.

This clonotype has only a few counts. The CDR3 nucleotides are TGTGCCAGCTCACGGGCCCCCCGGGGTGAAAAACTGTTTTTT. This sequence encodes CASSRAPRGEKLFF. The chain links TRBV18 to TRBJ1-4, with D hard to call. Germline V CDR1 and CDR2: KGHSH, LQKENI. The CDR3 spans 14 residues. V was clipped by 4 bases and J by 7 bases, with 13 bases between them.

The chain has TRBV7-9 and TRBJ1-2; no clear D gene. V was trimmed by 4 bases and J by 5 bases, leaving 11 bases between them. This CDR3 has 13 amino acids. Germline CDR1 is SEHNR and CDR2 is FQNEAQ (reference sequence). CDR3 coding DNA: TGTGCCAGCAGCTCCCCTCTGGATTATGGCTACACCTTC. This translates into CASSSPLDYGYTF.

In this sample, this clonotype turned up a few times. The CDR3 region is CASSLRDNYGYTF. DNA of the CDR3: TGTGCCAGCAGCTTAAGGGATAACTATGGCTACACCTTC. This chain connects TRBV7-9 to TRBJ1-2; D is unresolved. The V gene lost 2 bases and the J gene lost 1 base, with 5 bases spanning the gap. The V gene's germline CDR1 is SEHNR and CDR2 FQNEAQ (reference sequence). The CDR3 covers 13 residues. The full variable domain, its missing parts supplied by reference TRBV7-9 and TRBJ1-2, is DTGVSQNPRHKITKRGQNVTFRCDPISEHNRLYWYRQTLGQGPEFLTYFQNEAQLEKSRLLSDRFSAERPKGSFSTLEIQRTEQGDSAMYLCASSLRDNYGYTFGSGTRLTVV.

This clonotype was detected only a few times. The gene calls are TRBV6-2 or TRBV6-3 and TRBJ2-7; D possibly corresponds to TRBD1 (6 bases). In germline, CDR1 is MNHEY, CDR2 SVGEGT. The V end lost 2 bases, the J end lost 6 bases, and 20 bases lay between the germline ends. The CDR3 covers 16 residues. CDR3 region: CASSYRQARAGGEQYV. In nucleotides, the CDR3 is TGTGCCAGCAGTTACCGACAGGCGAGGGCCGGTGGCGAGCAGTACGTC.

This clonotype was seen a few times. The rearrangement links TRBV5-1 to TRBJ2-7, with a possible D match to TRBD1 (6 bases). The CDR3 contains 14 residues. Germline CDR1 SGHRS, CDR2 YFSETQ. Between the trimmed V and J ends, which lost 3 bases and 7 bases, there was a span of 17 bases. CDR3 DNA: TGCGCCAGCAGCTACCAACAGGGATCGGGTGAGCAGTACTTC. It specifies CASSYQQGSGEQYF.

This chain links TRBV7-6 with TRBJ2-6; 9 bases are shared with TRBD1. In germline, CDR1 is SGHVS, CDR2 FNYEAQ. The ends lost 5 bases at V and 0 bases at J; junction bases unmatched: 8. The CDR3 covers 18 residues. This chain's CDR3 is CASSPEQGANSGANVLTF. CDR3 DNA: TGTGCCAGCAGCCCGGAACAGGGGGCGAACTCTGGGGCCAACGTCCTGACTTTC.

This clonotype was picked up a small number of times. The genes are TRBV28 and TRBJ1-2; D not certain. Germline CDR1 and CDR2: MDHEN and SYDVKM. CDR3 size: 12 residues. With 6 bases removed from V and 4 bases from J, the gap between germline ends came to 9 bases. CDR3 residues: CASSRGGYGYTF. CDR3 in DNA: TGTGCCAGCAGCAGAGGAGGCTATGGCTACACCTTC.

V is TRBV6-5 and J is TRBJ2-1; D not resolved. Germline-derived CDR1 and CDR2 are MNHEY and SVGAGI. The V gene lost 4 bases and the J gene lost 3 bases, with 13 bases spanning the gap. The CDR3 has 15 residues. CDR3 sequence reads: CASSFRAAIYNEQFF. CDR3 nucleotide sequence: TGTGCCAGCAGTTTTCGGGCCGCGATCTACAATGAGCAGTTCTTC.

This clonotype came up a few times. The rearrangement links TRBV29-1 to TRBJ2-3; 8 bases map to TRBD2. CDR1 SQVTM and CDR2 ANQGSEA come from the germline V gene. J lost 14 bases, V lost 6 bases, and 13 bases had no gene match. CDR3 length: 12 residues. For the CDR3, the DNA is TGCAGCGTGGAAACCGGACTAGCTGGGGGGTATTTT. This encodes CSVETGLAGGYF.

This clonotype appeared many times. The V and J genes are TRBV5-1 and TRBJ2-1, with D possibly being TRBD1 or TRBD2 (6 bases each). Germline CDR1 SGHRS, CDR2 YFSETQ. Trimming took 4 bases from V and 4 from J, leaving 18 bases between them. CDR3 length equals 16 residues. The CDR3 is CASSPRGDSGYNEQFF. The CDR3 nucleotides are TGCGCCAGCAGCCCGAGGGGGGACTCAGGGTACAATGAGCAGTTCTTC.

This clonotype was found once. The chain has TRBV6-6 and TRBJ1-5; 8 positions agree with TRBD1. Losses at the gene ends were 4 bases for V and 4 bases for J; bases not matched to a gene: 12. CDR1 MNHNY and CDR2 SVGAGI come from the germline V gene (reference sequence). The CDR3 covers 17 residues. The CDR3 here is CASSSSRRTGTNQPQHF. CDR3 DNA: TGTGCCAGCAGTTCCTCACGCCGGACAGGGACGAATCAGCCCCAGCATTTT.

The table lists this clonotype with a few counts. The chain couples TRBV6-2 or TRBV6-3 to TRBJ2-1; 7 nucleotides agree with TRBD1. V gave up 2 bases and J gave up 6 bases; unmatched junction bases: 7. The CDR3 is made up of 15 amino acids. Germline loops: CDR1 MNHEY, CDR2 SVGEGT. CDR3 bases: TGTGCCAGCAGTTACACAGGGGTGGTTCTCAATGAGCAGTTCTTC. This translates into CASSYTGVVLNEQFF.